These 4 T cell receptor beta chains were sequenced from one sample in a study of T cell responses to AZD1222 COVID-19 vaccine. The data were produced by immunoSEQ multiplex PCR, yet TCRdb's version contains in-frame clones alone and is incomplete. The sample lists 120,000 to 150,000 clones, around nine tenths seen once, with 5% in the top ten. Sequences were derived from peripheral blood, sampled on day 0 of AZD1222 vaccination. These receptor sequences come from an adult in good health.

The chain employs TRBV9 and TRBJ1-2; perhaps TRBD1 as D (5 bases). Trimming cost V 4 bases and J 4 bases, with 17 bases left between them. Germline-derived CDR1 and CDR2 are SGDLS and YYNGEE. The CDR3 has 15 residues. CDR3 in amino acids: CASSPGTLEGYGYTF. DNA for the CDR3: TGTGCCAGCAGCCCCGGGACCCTCGAAGGCTATGGCTACACCTTC. The full variable domain, in which reference TRBV9 and TRBJ1-2 provide the parts outside the CDR3, is DSGVTQTPKHLITATGQRVTLRCSPRSGDLSVYWYQQSLDQGLQFLIQYYNGEERAKGNILERFSAQQFPDLHSELNLSSLELGDSALYFCASSPGTLEGYGYTFGSGTRLTVV.

The chain has TRBV11-2 and TRBJ2-7; 10 positions agree with TRBD2. V lost 1 base, J lost 4 bases, and 4 bases stayed unmatched. This CDR3 has 15 amino acids. Germline V gene data show CDR1 as SGHAT and CDR2 as FQNNGV. CDR3: CASSLGGTSVYEQYF. CDR3 coding DNA: TGTGCCAGCAGCTTAGGCGGGACTAGCGTGTACGAGCAGTACTTC.

This clone was seen a single time. The J gene is TRBJ1-4, the V gene TRBV19; TRBD1 matches at 8 bases. The V gene end was trimmed by 6 bases and the J gene end by 2 bases; junction bases not matched to a gene: 5. The CDR3 extends over 15 amino acids. Germline CDR1 is LNHDA and CDR2 is SQIVND (reference sequence). Here the CDR3 reads CASRRNRGTNEKLFF. DNA for the CDR3: TGTGCCAGTAGAAGGAACAGGGGGACTAATGAAAAACTGTTTTTT.

J is TRBJ2-3 and V is TRBV7-2, with unresolved D. CDR1 and CDR2 (germline): SGHTA, FQGNSA. Trimming pared 4 bases from V and 6 bases from J, leaving 5 bases between. The CDR3 runs to 11 residues. CDR3 residues: CASSSADTQYF. The CDR3 DNA sequence: TGTGCCAGCAGCTCTGCGGATACGCAGTATTTT. Full variable domain (outside the CDR3, taken from reference TRBV7-2 and TRBJ2-3): GAGVSQSPSNKVTEKGKDVELRCDPISGHTALYWYRQSLGQGLEFLIYFQGNSAPDKSGLPSDRFSAERTGGSVSTLTIQRTQQEDSAVYLCASSSADTQYFGPGTRLTVL.